Listed below are T cell receptor beta chains from one sample, sequenced in a study of blood T cell repertoires in COVID-19. Sequencing used immunoSEQ multiplex PCR; TCRdb keeps in-frame clones, though not all of them. Of around 260,000 clones in the sample, roughly 90% are singletons; the top ten hold roughly 4%. Sample: peripheral blood. These receptors came from a man in his sixties who had recovered from COVID-19. Both conserved end residues are part of each CDR3. A D gene is named only where the DNA matches it firmly. Only some rows state a clone size, as once, few, many or a class for expanded clones.

-	TRBV6-5	-	TRBJ1-6	CASSWGPLYNSPLHF	TGTGCCAGCAGTTGGGGGCCTTTGTATAATTCACCCCTCCACTTT
-	TRBV19	-	TRBJ1-4	CASSEGRMISNEKLFF	TGTGCCAGTAGTGAGGGCAGAATGATCTCTAATGAAAAACTGTTTTTT
TRBD2	TRBV2	many	TRBJ2-7	CASSPWTSGPSYEQYF	TGTGCCAGCAGTCCGTGGACTAGCGGGCCCTCCTACGAGCAGTACTTC
TRBD2	TRBV4-1	-	TRBJ2-1	CASSQDQMGLAGGRHYNEQFF	TGCGCCAGCAGCCAGGACCAAATGGGACTAGCGGGGGGGAGGCACTACAATGAGCAGTTCTTC
-	TRBV18	-	TRBJ1-1	CASSRDRKNTEAFF	TGTGCCAGCTCACGCGACAGGAAGAACACTGAAGCTTTCTTT
TRBD1	TRBV7-2	once	TRBJ2-3	CASSLGGTVADTQYF	TGTGCCAGCAGCTTAGGGGGGACAGTTGCGGATACGCAGTATTTT
-	TRBV12-5	-	TRBJ2-3	CASGPLSGDTDTQYF	TGTGCTAGTGGTCCCCTGTCGGGGGACACAGATACGCAGTATTTT
TRBD2	TRBV6-2/TRBV6-3	-	TRBJ2-3	CASSPRVGGGRDTQYF	TGTGCCAGCAGCCCCCGTGTCGGCGGGGGGAGAGATACGCAGTATTTT
-	TRBV15	-	TRBJ2-7	CATSRDPSQGNPYEQYF	TGTGCCACCAGCAGAGATCCGTCCCAGGGTAACCCCTACGAGCAGTACTTC
-	TRBV6-6	-	TRBJ2-3	CASSYVRTDTQYF	TGTGCCAGCAGTTATGTCAGAACAGATACGCAGTATTTT
TRBD2	TRBV7-3	-	TRBJ2-3	CASSRSGGDLDTQYF	TGTGCCAGCAGCCGAAGCGGGGGGGATTTAGATACGCAGTATTTT
-	TRBV5-1	-	TRBJ2-3	CASSLGSSTDTQYF	TGCGCCAGCAGCTTGGGGAGCAGCACAGATACGCAGTATTTT
-	TRBV12-3/TRBV12-4	-	TRBJ1-1	CASSLTDSKIAFF	TGTGCCAGCAGTCTTACAGACAGTAAAATAGCTTTCTTT
TRBD1	TRBV19	-	TRBJ2-7	CASSTSGTGIYEQYF	TGTGCCAGTAGTACCTCCGGGACAGGCATCTACGAGCAGTACTTC